This TCR beta chain was obtained from a study of T-cell memory formation after mild COVID-19. Overall study results and limits: There were some responding clones in pre-infection memory, which suggested that cross-reactive memory had joined. Contracting clones, day 15 to 85, had balanced CD4/CD8, and later expanders favored CD4+. Researchers report contracting CD4+ clones mostly in CM and EM, with CD8+ clones in EMRA.

This clonotype has more than one count but fewer than ten. Its cognate antigen is unknown. After 5'RACE with constant-segment primers, TCR alpha and TCR beta cDNA libraries carrying sample barcodes and UMIs were obtained. TCRdb used MiXCR to reprocess the 5' RACE reads, holding one entry per CDR3 protein. The data hold some 440,000 distinct CDR3 sequences, with around 25% observed a single time. CDR1 and CDR2 from the germline V gene are MNHEY and SVGAGI. The CDR3 runs to 12 residues. Between the trimmed V and J ends, which lost 8 bases and 1 base, there was a span of 7 bases. The chain couples TRBV6-5 to TRBJ2-3; D gene uncertain. This receptor was identified in an adult woman who had mild COVID-19 (a few samples of this study predate the infection). Cell type and time point are not known. Input material: PBMCs or a T cell subset sorted from them (not recorded which). The CDR3 DNA reads TGTGCCAGCTCCGGCCGCACAGATACGCAGTATTTT. This encodes CASSGRTDTQYF.